This T cell receptor beta chain was observed in a study of vaccination and CD4 T cells after COVID-19. Turning to the study itself: Comprising six males and four females, the convalescent participants counted two Hispanic individuals among them.

A note on this clonotype: Its antigen is not identified. A read error may produce the germline difference seen at one junction end.

Sequence data for DNA of cultured CD4+ T cells were generated by the Oncomine TCR Beta short-read assay. MiXCR was run by TCRdb on the PCR reads, yielding one entry per CDR3 protein. The table records 16,000 or so distinct CDR3 sequences, approximately 40% of them present only once. Sample time point: late sampling 161 to 241 days after vaccination in a few convalescent patients. Treatment given: approximately nine-day PBMC culture with coronavirus spike peptide pools or control peptides (ViraFEST assay). There are 13 residues in the CDR3. The germline V gene encodes CDR1 SSHAT and CDR2 FNYEAQ (reference sequence).

The V call is TRBV7-7, the J call TRBJ2-1, with 7 bases lining up with TRBD2. The clonotype was recovered from a human donor who had recovered from COVID-19. The sample here was CD4+ T cells from blood, cultured in vitro, taken about 7 months after SARS-CoV-2 vaccination. The CDR3 loop is CASSLDWGGEQFF. CDR3 nucleotide sequence: TGTGCTAGCAGCTTAGATTGGGGGGGTGAGCAGTTCTTC.